The 5 T cell receptor beta chains in this list originate from one sample, sequenced in a study of T cell responses to AZD1222 COVID-19 vaccine (dated by TCRdb to the early 2020s). Libraries were constructed by the immunoSEQ multiplex PCR assay. TCRdb took this table from immuneACCESS and kept in-frame rearrangements with V and J called. Such tables lack part of the clones; where checked against another copy, unresolved V genes explain under half of the gap, and the rest is unexplained. The sample table lists more than 150,000 clones, about nine tenths of them with a count of one. The ten most abundant clones make up 5% to 7% of the sample. This specimen's time point label, interpreted: baseline before first vaccination. The sequencing used peripheral blood, collected on day 0 of AZD1222 vaccination. These TCRs come from an adult in good health.

The CDR3 DNA reads as TGTGCCAGCAGCTTAGCATTTTATGGAGAGGGCACTGAAGCTTTCTTT. Translated: CASSLAFYGEGTEAFF. The chain combines TRBV11-1 with TRBJ1-1; D is unclear. V lost 0 bases to trimming and J lost 4 bases, with 15 bases between them. The CDR3 loop spans 16 amino acids. Germline assignment: CDR1 SGHAT and CDR2 FQDESV (reference sequence).

The V gene is TRBV7-3, the J gene TRBJ2-2; 10 nucleotides agree with TRBD2. Germline V gene lookup returns CDR1 SGHTA and CDR2 FQGTGA. The V and J ends lost 5 bases and 6 bases, in that order; junction bases with no gene match: 9. The CDR3 spans 16 residues. This CDR3 is CASSQSSGRPPGELFF. The CDR3 nucleotides read TGTGCCAGCAGCCAGAGTAGCGGGAGGCCACCCGGGGAGCTGTTTTTT. Based on the CDR3 plus reference TRBV7-3 and TRBJ2-2, the full variable domain is GAGVSQTPSNKVTEKGKYVELRCDPISGHTALYWYRQSLGQGPEFLIYFQGTGAADDSGLPNDRFFAVRPEGSVSTLKIQRTERGDSAVYLCASSQSSGRPPGELFFGEGSRLTVL.

The chain links TRBV28 to TRBJ2-3; tentatively, D is TRBD1 (6 bases). Per germline, CDR1 MDHEN and CDR2 SYDVKM. The CDR3 length is 12 residues. The V gene lost 3 bases and the J gene lost 5 bases, with 6 bases spanning the gap. The DNA of the CDR3 is TGTGCCAGCAGTTTCAGGGGAGATACGCAGTATTTT. It codes for CASSFRGDTQYF.

The J gene is TRBJ2-3, the V gene TRBV29-1; TRBD2 matches at 10 bases. V trimming: 4 bases; J trimming: 0 bases; junction bases outside the gene matches: 4. The germline V gene has CDR1 SQVTM and CDR2 ANQGSEA. CDR3 length: 15 residues. CDR3: CSVVIAGGSTDTQYF. In DNA, the CDR3 is TGCAGCGTTGTGATAGCGGGAGGCAGCACAGATACGCAGTATTTT.

V is TRBV28 and J is TRBJ1-4; 7 bases are a match to TRBD1. V lost 5 bases and J lost 2; bases outside the gene matches: 8. CDR3 length equals 16 residues. CDR1 is MDHEN and CDR2 is SYDVKM in the germline V gene. The CDR3 reads CASSVPPGQTNEKLFF. In nucleotides, the CDR3 is TGTGCCAGCAGTGTCCCCCCGGGACAGACTAATGAAAAACTGTTTTTT.